One sample yielded the 9 T cell receptor beta chains listed below, sequenced in a study of quantifying T cell responses using KT2 cells. About the study: cDNA was made from DNase-treated RNA using alpha and beta constant primers.

Each cDNA got a UMI-containing oligo ligated at its 3' end. An equimolar mix of RC1.1 and RC1.2 primed the beta chain across TRBC1 and TRBC2. TCRdb analysed the UMI-ligation and nested PCR reads with MiXCR anew, one entry per CDR3 protein. The sample holds 31,000 or so distinct CDR3 sequences, about a tenth seen once. Sequencing used PBMCs spiked with cells of the T cell clone KT2. These receptors all come from a human donor.

This clonotype was observed a few times. The rearrangement uses TRBV6-5 and TRBJ2-3; 8 nucleotides agree with TRBD2. This CDR3 region has 16 residues. Unmatched junction bases numbered 6, after V lost 2 bases and J lost 2 bases. Per germline, CDR1 MNHEY and CDR2 SVGAGI. CDR3 DNA: TGTGCCAGCAGTTACGTAGCGGGGCTGAACACAGATACGCAGTATTTT. Translating it yields CASSYVAGLNTDTQYF.

This clonotype was picked up many times. V usage is TRBV7-9 and J usage is TRBJ1-1; a possible D gene is TRBD1 (6 bases). In germline, CDR1 is SEHNR, CDR2 FQNEAQ (reference sequence). Trimming stripped 4 bases from V and 3 bases from J, with 9 bases between. The CDR3 extends over 13 amino acids. The CDR3 here is CASSYEGDTEAFF. The CDR3 DNA sequence: TGTGCCAGCAGCTACGAGGGGGACACTGAAGCTTTCTTT.

This clonotype has just one count. The chain uses TRBV6-6 and TRBJ2-3, with 8 nucleotides matching TRBD2. The ends lost 11 bases at V and 1 base at J; junction bases unmatched: 8. Germline V lookup: CDR1 MNHNY, CDR2 SVGAGI (reference sequence). The CDR3 is 14 amino acids. CDR3 bases: TGTGCCGCCTACAGGCGGGGGGGCACAGATACGCAGTATTTT. Residues: CAAYRRGGTDTQYF.

V is TRBV20-1 and J is TRBJ1-1, with TRBD1 as a possible D gene (5 bases). CDR3 length: 13 amino acids. Germline V lookup: CDR1 DFQATT, CDR2 SNEGSKA (reference sequence). Trimming cost V 7 bases and J 4 bases, with 16 bases left between them. This chain's CDR3 is CSVGGTWSTEAFF. The CDR3 region has the DNA TGCAGTGTGGGGGGGACGTGGAGCACTGAAGCTTTCTTT.

This clonotype was seen many times. The rearrangement links TRBV6-5 to TRBJ1-4; the match to TRBD1 covers 9 bases. V lost 6 bases and J lost 6; bases outside the gene matches: 5. The germline gives CDR1 MNHEY, CDR2 SVGAGI. This CDR3 is built from 14 residues. The CDR3 loop reads CASRTGTGYEKLFF. Written as DNA, the CDR3 is TGTGCCAGCAGGACCGGGACAGGGTATGAAAAACTGTTTTTT.

CDR3 nucleotides: TGTGCCACCAGTGACCGGGGACAGGGGAGAGATACGCAGTATTTT. This codes for CATSDRGQGRDTQYF. The chain has TRBV24-1 and TRBJ2-3; 10 nucleotides match TRBD1. Germline values: CDR1 KGHDR, CDR2 SFDVKD. This CDR3 contains 15 residues. Trimming at V came to 4 bases and at J to 5 bases, leaving 5 bases not matched to a gene.

The chain links TRBV12-3 or TRBV12-4 to TRBJ2-6; no firm D call. Trimming pared 3 bases from V and 4 bases from J, leaving 10 bases between. The CDR3 runs 15 residues. The CDR3 reads CASSFATGGANVLTF. CDR3 bases: TGTGCCAGCAGTTTTGCCACCGGGGGGGCCAACGTCCTGACTTTC.

V usage is TRBV5-1 and J usage is TRBJ2-1, with 10 nucleotides matching TRBD2. V lost 2 bases to trimming and J lost 6 bases; unmatched junction nucleotides: 5. The germline CDR1 and CDR2 sequences are SGHRS and YFSETQ. The CDR3 runs 15 residues. CDR3 sequence (DNA): TGCGCCAGCAGCTTACTAGCGGGGTTTTCCAATGAGCAGTTCTTC. Residues: CASSLLAGFSNEQFF.

In its sample, this clonotype was seen many times. The chain carries TRBV4-3 and TRBJ2-7, with a tentative D call TRBD2 (6 bases). The CDR3 is 16 residues long. Germline CDR1 is LGHNA and CDR2 is YSLEER. With 4 bases removed from V and 4 bases from J, the gap between germline ends came to 20 bases. For the CDR3, the DNA is TGCGCCAGCAGCCTCAGTTGGGGGGTGGGAGGATACGAGCAGTACTTC. It encodes CASSLSWGVGGYEQYF.